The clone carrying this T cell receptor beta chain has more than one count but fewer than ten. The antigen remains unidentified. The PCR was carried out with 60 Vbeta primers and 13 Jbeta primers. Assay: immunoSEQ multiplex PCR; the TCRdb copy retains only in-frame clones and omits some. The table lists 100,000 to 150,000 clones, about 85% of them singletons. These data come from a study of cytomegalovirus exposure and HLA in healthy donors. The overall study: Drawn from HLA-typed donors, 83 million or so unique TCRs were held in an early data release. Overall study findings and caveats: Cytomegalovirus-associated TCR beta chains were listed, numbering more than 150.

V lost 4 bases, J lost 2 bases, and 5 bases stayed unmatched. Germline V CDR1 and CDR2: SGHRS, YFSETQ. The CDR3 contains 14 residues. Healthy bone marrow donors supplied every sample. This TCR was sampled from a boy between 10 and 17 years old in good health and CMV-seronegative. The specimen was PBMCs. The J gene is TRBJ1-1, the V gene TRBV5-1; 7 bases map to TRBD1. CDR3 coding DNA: TGCGCCAGCAGCGGGGGACAGACCAACACTGAAGCTTTCTTT. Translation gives CASSGGQTNTEAFF.